Listed below are T cell receptor beta chains from one sample, sequenced in a study of synovial regulatory T cells in juvenile arthritis. Data came from immunoSEQ multiplex PCR; TCRdb stores just in-frame clones and leaves some out. The sample is made up of roughly 8,000 clones, and the top ten hold 1.5% to 2% of it. Specimen: Treg cells from blood. The source is a donor aged 2-30 years with juvenile idiopathic arthritis. CDR3s include the opening cysteine and the closing phenylalanine or tryptophan. Clone size is shown for a subset of rows, as once, few, many or a class of expanded clone.

v_gene	j_gene	abundance	CDR3aa
TRBV10-2	TRBJ2-3	.	CASSYSGGTDTQYF
TRBV2	TRBJ1-4	.	CASTREGSNEKLFF
TRBV30	TRBJ2-3	.	CAWSLYRGTDTQYF
TRBV18	TRBJ1-1	.	CASSGQSYTEAFF
TRBV19	TRBJ2-1	.	CASSIGLAGGYNEQFF
TRBV9	TRBJ2-5	.	CASSVDLAGGETQYF
TRBV15	TRBJ1-4	.	CATSNGQGRVLDEKLFF
TRBV15	TRBJ1-2	.	CATSRQGGKFGYTF
TRBV13	TRBJ2-5	medium-sized	CASSSIGGAGQETQYF
TRBV19	TRBJ2-5	.	CASSIRDRGLETQYF
TRBV7-6	TRBJ1-3	.	CASSLDGGPGNTIYF
TRBV9	TRBJ1-3	.	CASSVGVGRNTIYF
TRBV11-2	TRBJ1-1	.	CASSLRPPRGGLGEAFF
TRBV6-4	TRBJ1-2	.	CASSPIHPGNGYTF
TRBV5-1	TRBJ2-7	medium-sized	CASSGRASYEQYF
TRBV5-1	TRBJ1-4	.	CASSLYGQNEKLFF
TRBV28	TRBJ1-2	medium-sized	CASRPTGGYGYTF
TRBV18	TRBJ2-1	.	CASSPQGVGEQFF
TRBV10-1	TRBJ2-3	.	CASSESKGLVGKDTQYF
TRBV6-1	TRBJ1-2	.	CASSAFRTQTDGYTF
TRBV11-3	TRBJ2-2	.	CASSFDVSGLTGELFF
TRBV7-6	TRBJ2-6	.	CASSLSGSGANVLTF
TRBV7-9	TRBJ2-7	medium-sized	CASSLVPSYEQYF
TRBV10-3	TRBJ1-4	.	CAISVGIAGATNEKLFF
TRBV5-1	TRBJ2-6	.	CASSLALAGSGANVLTF
TRBV28	TRBJ2-3	.	CASRSGGEGDTQYF
TRBV7-3	TRBJ2-7	.	CASSPRTSGPNEQYF
TRBV11-2	TRBJ1-4	.	CASSLIGWGGSDEKLFF
TRBV7-3	TRBJ2-1	.	CASSLIGASNEQFF
TRBV7-9	TRBJ1-1	.	CASSRQGNTEAFF
TRBV7-9	TRBJ1-4	.	CASSLVRGRQEKLFF
TRBV7-3	TRBJ2-1	.	CASSSGLALGNEQFF
TRBV11-2	TRBJ2-3	.	CASSSTFTAGKDTQYF
TRBV6-5	TRBJ2-7	.	CASSYKPPPEYF
TRBV19	TRBJ2-7	.	CASSPRDRGSEQYF
TRBV5-4	TRBJ1-1	.	CASSLRTVRGTEAFF
TRBV7-2	TRBJ1-1	.	CASSSSEGLTEAFF
TRBV5-1	TRBJ1-1	.	CASSEGTDLNTEAFF
TRBV6-4	TRBJ2-7	.	CASRFKRGNSYEQYF
TRBV15	TRBJ1-2	.	CATSRGPGQGAGGYTF
TRBV28	TRBJ1-1	.	CASILQGRTEAFF
TRBV23-1	TRBJ1-3	.	CASSEVRYPGNTIYF
TRBV5-1	TRBJ2-1	.	CASSLVGVSYNEQFF
TRBV25-1	TRBJ2-1	.	CASSGTFEANEQFF
TRBV4-1	TRBJ2-5	.	CASSQVPNRGSLGETQYF
TRBV19	TRBJ1-5	.	CASSIPTGMGNQPQHF